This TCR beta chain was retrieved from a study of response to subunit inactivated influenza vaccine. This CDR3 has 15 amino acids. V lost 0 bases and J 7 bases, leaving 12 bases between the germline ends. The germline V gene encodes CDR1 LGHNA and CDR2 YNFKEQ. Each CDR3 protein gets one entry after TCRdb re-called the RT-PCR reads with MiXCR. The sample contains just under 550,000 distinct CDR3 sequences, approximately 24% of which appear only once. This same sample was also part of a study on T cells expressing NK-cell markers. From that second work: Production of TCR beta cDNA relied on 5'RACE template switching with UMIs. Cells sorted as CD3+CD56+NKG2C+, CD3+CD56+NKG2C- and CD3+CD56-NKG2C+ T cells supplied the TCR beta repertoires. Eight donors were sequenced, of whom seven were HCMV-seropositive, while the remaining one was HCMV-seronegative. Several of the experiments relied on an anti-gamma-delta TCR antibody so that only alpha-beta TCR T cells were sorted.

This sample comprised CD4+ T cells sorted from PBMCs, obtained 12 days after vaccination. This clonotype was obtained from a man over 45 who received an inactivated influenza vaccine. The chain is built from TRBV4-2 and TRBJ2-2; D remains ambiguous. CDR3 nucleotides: TGTGCCAGCAGCCAAGACTTGAGTCCAATCGGGGAGCTGTTTTTT. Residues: CASSQDLSPIGELFF.